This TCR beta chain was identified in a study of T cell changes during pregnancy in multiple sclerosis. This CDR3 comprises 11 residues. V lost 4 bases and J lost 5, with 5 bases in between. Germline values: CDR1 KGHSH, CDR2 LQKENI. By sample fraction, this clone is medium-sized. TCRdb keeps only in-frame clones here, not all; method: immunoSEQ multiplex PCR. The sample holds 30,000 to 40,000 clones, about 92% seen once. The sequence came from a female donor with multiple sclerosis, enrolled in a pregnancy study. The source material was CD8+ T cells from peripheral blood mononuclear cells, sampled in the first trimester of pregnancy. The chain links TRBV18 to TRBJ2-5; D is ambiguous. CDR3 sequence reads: CASSLSETQYF. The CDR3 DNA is TGTGCCAGCTCACTATCGGAGACCCAGTACTTC.